This T cell receptor beta chain came from a study of blood T cell repertoires in COVID-19. Across the study: Spain, Italy and the United States supplied samples that represented acute and convalescent COVID-19. T cells, B-cell-depleted T cells, or PBMCs provided the cDNA or gDNA that served as material.

The CDR3 sequence is 14 residues long. CDR1 is SGHRS and CDR2 is YFSETQ in the germline V gene. Notes on this clone: Germline is not matched at one junction end, which may reflect a read error.

Original data processing: Reference gene primers were amplified, and this amplification served to estimate nucleated cell counts. Produced via immunoSEQ multiplex PCR; TCRdb's table is partial and in-frame only. The V and J calls and clone size are taken from that table; D and trimming were inferred from the DNA. This sample yields 250,000 to 350,000 clones, of which roughly nine tenths are seen a single time; 2% to 2.5% belongs to the top ten. V usage is TRBV5-1 and J usage is TRBJ2-3; TRBD1 matches 7 bases. Sequenced: peripheral blood. This sequence originates from a woman aged 50 to 60 who had recovered from COVID-19. CDR3 nucleotide sequence: TGCGCCAGCAGTTTGGGACAGCGCACAGATACGCAGTATTTT. Translated: CASSLGQRTDTQYF. Looking up the rest from reference TRBV5-1 and TRBJ2-3 gives the full variable domain: KAGVTQTPRYLIKTRGQQVTLSCSPISGHRSVSWYQQTPGQGLQFLFEYFSETQRNKGNFPGRFSGRQFSNSRSEMNVSTLELGDSALYLCASSLGQRTDTQYFGPGTRLTVL.